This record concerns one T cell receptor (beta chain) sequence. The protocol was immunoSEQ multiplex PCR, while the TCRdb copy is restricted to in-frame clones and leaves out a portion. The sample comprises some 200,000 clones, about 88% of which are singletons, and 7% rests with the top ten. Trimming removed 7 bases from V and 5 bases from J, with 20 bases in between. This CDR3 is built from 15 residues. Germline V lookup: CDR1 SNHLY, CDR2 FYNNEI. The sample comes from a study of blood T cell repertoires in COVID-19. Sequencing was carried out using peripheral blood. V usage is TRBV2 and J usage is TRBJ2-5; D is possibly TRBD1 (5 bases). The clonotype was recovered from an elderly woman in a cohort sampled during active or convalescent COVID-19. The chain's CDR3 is CASKLQAEKIETQYF. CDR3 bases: TGTGCCAGCAAGTTACAGGCAGAAAAAATCGAGACCCAGTACTTC.